Below, 27 T cell receptor beta chains from the same sample are listed, as sequenced in a study of persistence of HIV-infected CD4 T cells. These receptors have no known antigen. Cells were stimulated with CMV-infected fibroblast lysates at approximately 10 ug/mL. CD40L/CD69 double-negative CD45RO-high memory CD4+ T cells were collected. The immunoSEQ assay was version 4, run in survey mode. Clones were sequenced by immunoSEQ multiplex PCR, and TCRdb holds only the in-frame ones, with some missing. The sample includes under 60,000 clones, about 80% of them seen just once. The specimen was CD4+ T cells sorted from PBMCs after approximately 19-hour stimulation, collected from a patient who received antiretroviral therapy. Receptor source: an adult man with HIV who was CMV-seropositive.

The rearrangement joins TRBV5-1 to TRBJ1-4, with D unclear. CDR3 length equals 13 residues. Germline V gene data show CDR1 as SGHRS and CDR2 as YFSETQ. V lost 4 bases, J lost 4 bases, and 8 bases lay in between. CDR3 sequence (DNA): TGCGCCAGCAGCCAGGACGTTAATGAAAAACTGTTTTTT. It codes for CASSQDVNEKLFF. The full variable domain, in which reference TRBV5-1 and TRBJ1-4 provide the parts outside the CDR3, is KAGVTQTPRYLIKTRGQQVTLSCSPISGHRSVSWYQQTPGQGLQFLFEYFSETQRNKGNFPGRFSGRQFSNSRSEMNVSTLELGDSALYLCASSQDVNEKLFFGSGTQLSVL.

CDR3 loop: CASSIPRDSGGYYGYTF. For the CDR3, the DNA is TGTGCCAGTAGTATCCCCAGGGACAGCGGGGGCTACTATGGCTACACCTTC. The V and J genes are TRBV19 and TRBJ1-2; the match to TRBD1 covers 7 bases. The germline CDR1 and CDR2 sequences are LNHDA and SQIVND (reference sequence). CDR3 length: 17 residues. Losses at the gene ends were 3 bases for V and 3 bases for J; bases not matched to a gene: 13.

The genes are TRBV5-5 and TRBJ1-1; 10 bases are shared with TRBD1. V lost 2 bases to trimming and J lost 7 bases; unmatched junction nucleotides: 11. The CDR3 loop spans 16 amino acids. Looked up from germline, CDR1 is SGHKS and CDR2 is YYEKEE (reference sequence). The CDR3 DNA reads as TGTGCCAGCAGCTTCCTCCTAGGACAGGGGGGTAGTGAAGCTTTCTTT. This translates into CASSFLLGQGGSEAFF.

The rearrangement links TRBV11-2 to TRBJ2-7; D might be TRBD1 (5 bases). Trimming removed 4 bases at V and 6 bases at J, with 19 bases between. The CDR3 loop spans 15 amino acids. In germline, CDR1 is SGHAT, CDR2 FQNNGV. CDR3 nucleotide sequence: TGTGCCAGCAGCTCCTACTCCAGGGTAGGGGCCGAGCAGTACTTC. This sequence encodes CASSSYSRVGAEQYF. Drawing the rest from reference TRBV11-2 and TRBJ2-7, the complete variable domain is EAGVAQSPRYKIIEKRQSVAFWCNPISGHATLYWYQQILGQGPKLLIQFQNNGVVDDSQLPKDRFSAERLKGVDSTLKIQPAKLEDSAVYLCASSSYSRVGAEQYFGPGTRLTVT.

The chain has TRBV27 and TRBJ2-7; 7 bases agree with TRBD1. Per germline, CDR1 MNHEY and CDR2 SMNVEV (reference sequence). The CDR3 contains 18 residues. The V and J ends lost 0 bases and 0 bases, in that order; junction bases with no gene match: 11. The CDR3 coding sequence is TGTGCCAGCAGTTTATCCCGACTAACAGGGGCCAACTCCTACGAGCAGTACTTC. Translated, it gives CASSLSRLTGANSYEQYF.

This chain connects TRBV30 to TRBJ2-1; 10 bases agree with TRBD2. Trimming cost V 1 base and J 2 bases; bases outside gene matches: 8. CDR3 length equals 17 residues. The V gene's germline CDR1 is GTSNPN and CDR2 SVGIG (reference sequence). The CDR3 nucleotides read TGTGCCTGGAGTGGTGGGAGGACTAGCGGTGCCTACAATGAGCAGTTCTTC. Protein: CAWSGGRTSGAYNEQFF.

The count of this clone is one. This chain connects TRBV25-1 to TRBJ1-5; 8 bases map to TRBD1. CDR1 is MGHDK, CDR2 SYGVNS, per germline. CDR3 length equals 14 residues. Unmatched junction bases numbered 8, after V lost 6 bases and J lost 7 bases. The CDR3 DNA sequence: TGTGCCAGCAGGGCAACAGGGGGAGGCCAGCCCCAGCATTTT. It specifies CASRATGGGQPQHF.

The chain carries TRBV9 and TRBJ2-1, with TRBD2 matching over 10 bases. Germline V gene sequence: CDR1 SGDLS, CDR2 YYNGEE. CDR3 length: 16 amino acids. The ends lost 0 bases at V and 5 bases at J; junction bases unmatched: 5. CDR3 in amino acids: CASSVGASGSDNEQFF. The CDR3 DNA is TGTGCCAGCAGCGTAGGGGCTAGCGGGAGTGACAATGAGCAGTTCTTC.

Only one count was recorded for this clone. The rearrangement links TRBV15 to TRBJ2-3; tentative D call: TRBD2 (6 bases). This CDR3 is 14 amino acids long. Germline CDR1 LNHNV, CDR2 YYDKDF (reference sequence). Trimming cost V 1 base and J 1 base, with 6 bases left between them. In DNA, the CDR3 is TGTGCCACCAGCAGAGTAGCGGGCACAGATACGCAGTATTTT. Its translation is CATSRVAGTDTQYF.

The gene calls are TRBV27 and TRBJ2-3; 10 bases are a match to TRBD1. CDR1 and CDR2 from the germline V gene are MNHEY and SMNVEV (reference sequence). V trimming: 5 bases; J trimming: 5 bases; junction bases outside the gene matches: 4. There are 14 residues in the CDR3. This chain's CDR3 is CASSKDRGIDTQYF. CDR3 nucleotide sequence: TGTGCCAGCAGTAAGGACAGGGGGATAGATACGCAGTATTTT.

This chain joins TRBV5-5 and TRBJ2-1, with D possibly being TRBD1 or TRBD2 (7 bases each). The V end lost 4 bases, the J end lost 5 bases, and 13 bases lay between the germline ends. The germline V gene has CDR1 SGHKS and CDR2 YYEKEE (reference sequence). The CDR3 is made up of 14 amino acids. The CDR3 bases are TGTGCCAGCAGCGGGAGGGGGCTGGACAATGAGCAGTTCTTC. Protein product: CASSGRGLDNEQFF.

The chain combines TRBV5-1 with TRBJ1-2; TRBD1 matches at 7 bases. The J segment lost 0 bases and the V segment lost 4 bases, leaving 9 bases of the junction unmatched. CDR3 size: 16 residues. The germline CDR1 and CDR2 sequences are SGHRS and YFSETQ. This CDR3 is CASSPPGTGANYGYTF. CDR3 sequence (DNA): TGCGCCAGCAGCCCCCCCGGTACAGGGGCTAACTATGGCTACACCTTC.

V usage is TRBV10-3 and J usage is TRBJ2-1, with TRBD2 matching 14 bases. This CDR3 has 16 residues. V lost 4 bases, J lost 7 bases, and 6 bases stayed unmatched. In germline, CDR1 is ENHRY, CDR2 SYGVKD. For the CDR3, the DNA is TGTGCCATCAGTGGACTAGCGGGAGGGCCAGAGAATGAGCAGTTCTTC. It encodes CAISGLAGGPENEQFF.

The chain recombines TRBV19 with TRBJ2-2, with D possibly called TRBD1 or TRBD2 (5 bases each). CDR3 length equals 13 residues. Germline V gene sequence: CDR1 LNHDA, CDR2 SQIVND (reference sequence). Trimming cost V 8 bases and J 2 bases, with 9 bases left between them. The CDR3 bases are TGTGCCAGTTCTAGGGACAACACCGGGGAGCTGTTTTTT. Translated: CASSRDNTGELFF.

Only a few counts were recorded for this clone. The V call is TRBV30, the J call TRBJ1-2; D remains ambiguous. V dropped 4 bases and J dropped 2 bases, with 11 bases sitting between them. Germline CDR1 GTSNPN, CDR2 SVGIG (reference sequence). The CDR3 is 13 residues long. CDR3 sequence reads: CAWTVRLNYGYTF. DNA for the CDR3: TGTGCCTGGACCGTTAGACTCAACTATGGCTACACCTTC.

The genes are TRBV5-1 and TRBJ1-2; the D is unclear. Germline CDR1 reads SGHRS; CDR2 reads YFSETQ. The CDR3 length is 14 residues. V was clipped by 0 bases and J by 0 bases, with 6 bases between them. CDR3: CASSLADSNYGYTF. CDR3 sequence (DNA): TGCGCCAGCAGCTTGGCGGACTCTAACTATGGCTACACCTTC.

The chain carries TRBV30 and TRBJ1-5; no definite D call. Germline loops: CDR1 GTSNPN, CDR2 SVGIG (reference sequence). V lost 0 bases and J lost 9, with 12 bases in between. This CDR3 has 13 amino acids. The CDR3 region has the DNA TGTGCCTGGAGTGTAGGACGCCCTGGGCCCCAGCATTTT. Translated, it gives CAWSVGRPGPQHF.

V is TRBV5-4 and J is TRBJ1-1; D is ambiguous. The germline CDR1 and CDR2 sequences are SGHNT and YYREEE (reference sequence). The CDR3 length is 15 residues. The V end was cut by 4 bases, the J end by 9 bases, with 22 bases between. CDR3 DNA sequence: TGTGCCAGCAGCGCCGCGGGAGGTATAGTTGATAAAGCTTTCTTT. This encodes CASSAAGGIVDKAFF.

The chain recombines TRBV7-9 with TRBJ2-7; D is unresolved. From germline, CDR1 is SEHNR and CDR2 FQNEAQ (reference sequence). This CDR3 is built from 12 residues. Trimming took off 3 bases at V and 4 bases at J, with 7 bases between the two ends. The CDR3 sequence is CASSFGAYEQYF. CDR3 bases: TGTGCCAGCAGCTTCGGAGCTTACGAGCAGTACTTC.

The V and J genes are TRBV4-2 and TRBJ1-5, with D possibly being TRBD1 (5 bases). V was clipped by 6 bases and J by 5 bases, with 14 bases between them. CDR1 is LGHNA, CDR2 YNFKEQ, per germline. The CDR3 loop spans 14 amino acids. The CDR3 loop is CASRGGRGDQPQHF. CDR3 DNA: TGTGCCAGCAGGGGGGGGAGGGGTGATCAGCCCCAGCATTTT.

This clone was observed a handful of times. The V gene is TRBV3-1 (or the pseudogene TRBV3-2), the J gene TRBJ1-1; D uncertain. The CDR3 sequence is 14 residues long. The ends were cut back, 1 base at V and 8 bases at J, with 14 bases in the middle. Germline V lookup: CDR1 LGHDT, CDR2 YNNKEL (reference sequence). The CDR3 loop reads CASSQGPLGSEAFF. The CDR3 DNA follows: TGTGCCAGCAGCCAAGGGCCCTTGGGGAGCGAAGCTTTCTTT.

The rearrangement uses TRBV5-1 and TRBJ2-2; D might be TRBD1 (6 bases). Germline assignment: CDR1 SGHRS and CDR2 YFSETQ. The V end lost 3 bases, the J end lost 0 bases, and 9 bases lay between the germline ends. The CDR3 runs 15 residues. This chain's CDR3 is CASSSDSTNTGELFF. CDR3 coding DNA: TGCGCCAGCAGCTCGGACAGTACGAACACCGGGGAGCTGTTTTTT.

The V call is TRBV15, the J call TRBJ2-1; D ambiguous. V lost 1 base to trimming and J lost 0 bases, with 4 bases between them. The CDR3 sequence is 14 residues long. Germline CDR1 LNHNV, CDR2 YYDKDF (reference sequence). The CDR3 nucleotides read TGTGCCACCAGCAGAGGGGACTCCTACAATGAGCAGTTCTTC. Amino acid sequence: CATSRGDSYNEQFF. The variable domain in full, with the rest retrieved from reference TRBV15 and TRBJ2-1, is DAMVIQNPRYQVTQFGKPVTLSCSQTLNHNVMYWYQQKSSQAPKLLFHYYDKDFNNEADTPDNFQSRRPNTSFCFLDIRSPGLGDTAMYLCATSRGDSYNEQFFGPGTRLTVL.

The V gene is TRBV14, the J gene TRBJ2-7; 8 nucleotides match TRBD1. There are 15 residues in the CDR3. CDR1 is SGHDN and CDR2 is FVKESK in the germline V gene. Trimming removed 2 bases from V and 2 bases from J; junction bases left unmatched: 5. The CDR3 DNA reads as TGTGCCAGCAGCCAATCCGGGACAGGCGCCTACGAGCAGTACTTC. Its translation: CASSQSGTGAYEQYF.

The rearrangement joins TRBV6-5 to TRBJ2-1, with 16 bases that match TRBD2. The CDR3 loop spans 16 amino acids. Germline trimming cut 2 bases from V and 9 bases from J; bases unmatched to any gene: 4. Germline values: CDR1 MNHEY, CDR2 SVGAGI. This CDR3 is CASSYGTSGRAFEQFF. The CDR3 nucleotides read TGTGCCAGCAGTTACGGGACTAGCGGGAGGGCCTTTGAGCAGTTCTTC.

This chain links TRBV7-8 with TRBJ2-1; 13 positions match TRBD2. The length of the CDR3 is 17 residues. The V segment lost 7 bases and the J segment 7 bases; nucleotides outside the gene matches: 13. Germline-derived CDR1 and CDR2 are SGHVS and FQNEAQ. The CDR3 DNA sequence: TGTGCCAGCACCCTCACACTAGCGGGAGGGCCGGTAAATGAGCAGTTCTTC. Encoded protein: CASTLTLAGGPVNEQFF. The full variable domain, in which reference TRBV7-8 and TRBJ2-1 provide the parts outside the CDR3, is GAGVSQSPRYKVAKRGQDVALRCDPISGHVSLFWYQQALGQGPEFLTYFQNEAQLDKSGLPSDRFFAERPEGSVSTLKIQRTQQEDSAVYLCASTLTLAGGPVNEQFFGPGTRLTVL.

This clone appeared a single time. The chain carries TRBV4-2 and TRBJ2-2; TRBD2 is a possible D gene (6 bases). Germline V gene data show CDR1 as LGHNA and CDR2 as YNFKEQ. Trimming removed 3 bases from V and 1 base from J, with 9 bases in between. The CDR3 is 15 amino acids. This chain's CDR3 is CASSQRDLNTGELFF. The DNA for the CDR3 is TGTGCCAGCAGCCAGCGGGACTTGAACACCGGGGAGCTGTTTTTT.